In its sample, the clone carrying this TCR beta chain was seen many times. Its specificity is not known. This entry comes from a study of T cells in Graves' hyperthyroidism and ophthalmopathy. The investigators amplified TCR beta CDR3 regions from RNA transcripts. The HTBI primer set was used in a first-round RT-PCR of the TCR CDR3. TCRdb itself ran the multiplex PCR reads through MiXCR, one entry per CDR3 protein. The sample lists 500,000 to 650,000 distinct CDR3 sequences; 15% to 20% were seen once. Germline CDR1 reads ENHRY; CDR2 reads SYGVKD. Trimming took off 0 bases at V and 1 base at J, with 12 bases between the two ends. This CDR3 region has 16 residues. Study conclusions and caveats: Model-based prediction identified ophthalmopathy a median 6.5 months prior to its onset.

This TCR came from a woman aged 18-29 years with Graves' ophthalmopathy. The chain uses TRBV10-3 and TRBJ1-1; D is undetermined. Sequencing input: blood. CDR3 nucleotide sequence: TGTGCCATCAGTGAGTCGCTTAGCATCGCGAACACTGAAGCTTTCTTT. This codes for CAISESLSIANTEAFF.